This is a list of T cell receptor beta chains from one sample in a study of T-cell reconstitution after alpha-beta-depleted transplantation in children. One entry per CDR3 protein, called by TCRdb with MiXCR from the PCR reads. This sample has around 800,000 distinct CDR3 sequences; roughly 15% occur once, and the top ten carry approximately 5%. The specimen comprised PBMCs, mostly from graft donor cells, sampled 360 days after TCRalphabeta/CD19-depleted stem cell transplant. The receptors shown here come from a male patient younger than 18 who had a stem cell transplant for acute lymphoblastic leukemia, so the T cells may come from the graft donor. The CDR3 runs from the conserved cysteine through the conserved F or W. A D gene is named only where the DNA matches it firmly. The listing skips clone size in some rows; elsewhere it reads once, few, many or a size class.

v_call: TRBV11-2
d_call: TRBD2
clone_size: few
j_call: TRBJ2-1
cdr3_nt: TGTGCCAGCAGCCATCGGGGACTAGCGGGAGGAGGGAATGAGCAGTTCTTC
cdr3_aa: CASSHRGLAGGGNEQFF

v_call: TRBV6-5
d_call: -
clone_size: many
j_call: TRBJ1-1
cdr3_nt: TGTGCCAGCAAACCCCAGGTGCGAGCTCGGGCGAAGACTGAAGCTTTCTTT
cdr3_aa: CASKPQVRARAKTEAFF

v_call: TRBV20-1
d_call: TRBD2
clone_size: -
j_call: TRBJ2-7
cdr3_nt: TGCAGTGCAAACGGACTAGCGGGTAGCTCCTACGAGCAGTACTTC
cdr3_aa: CSANGLAGSSYEQYF

v_call: TRBV18
d_call: -
clone_size: few
j_call: TRBJ2-7
cdr3_nt: TGTGCCAGCCGAACCCAGCGCGAGCAGTACTTC
cdr3_aa: CASRTQREQYF

v_call: TRBV27
d_call: TRBD1
clone_size: -
j_call: TRBJ2-5
cdr3_nt: TGTGCCAGCAGTTTATCGCGGACAGGGCTGTCCCAAGAGACCCAGTACTTC
cdr3_aa: CASSLSRTGLSQETQYF

v_call: TRBV6-1
d_call: TRBD1
clone_size: -
j_call: TRBJ2-5
cdr3_nt: TGTGCCAGCAGTAGGACAGGGATCGTCCAAGAGACCCAGTACTTC
cdr3_aa: CASSRTGIVQETQYF

v_call: TRBV6-2/TRBV6-3
d_call: -
clone_size: -
j_call: TRBJ1-1
cdr3_nt: TGTGCCAGCAGTCCCCGTCAATCTGAAGCTTTCTTT
cdr3_aa: CASSPRQSEAFF

v_call: TRBV16
d_call: TRBD2
clone_size: few
j_call: TRBJ2-7
cdr3_nt: TGTGCCAGCACGGTAGCGGGAGGAGCCTACGAGCAGTACTTC
cdr3_aa: CASTVAGGAYEQYF

v_call: TRBV4-2
d_call: TRBD1
clone_size: many
j_call: TRBJ2-7
cdr3_nt: TGTGCCAGCAGCGAAGCAACAGGGGTTTTCTCCTACGAGCAGTACTTC
cdr3_aa: CASSEATGVFSYEQYF

v_call: TRBV5-1
d_call: TRBD2
clone_size: many
j_call: TRBJ2-7
cdr3_nt: TGCGCCAGCAGCCGGGGACTAGCGGTCTACGAGCAGTACTTC
cdr3_aa: CASSRGLAVYEQYF

v_call: TRBV7-8
d_call: -
clone_size: few
j_call: TRBJ1-5
cdr3_nt: TGTGCCAGCAGCTGGGGGAAGAAGGATAGCAATCAGCCCCAGCATTTT
cdr3_aa: CASSWGKKDSNQPQHF

v_call: TRBV4-1
d_call: TRBD1
clone_size: -
j_call: TRBJ1-2
cdr3_nt: TGCGCCATCCGACAGGGCCTCGGGAGGTACACCTTC
cdr3_aa: CAIRQGLGRYTF

v_call: TRBV24-1
d_call: -
clone_size: -
j_call: TRBJ2-7
cdr3_nt: TGTGCCACCAGTGATTTGGGACCGTACGAGCAGTACTTC
cdr3_aa: CATSDLGPYEQYF

v_call: TRBV12-3/TRBV12-4
d_call: -
clone_size: -
j_call: TRBJ1-3
cdr3_nt: TGTGCCAGCAGTCCCAGGGGCCGGCTCTCTGGAAACACCATATATTTT
cdr3_aa: CASSPRGRLSGNTIYF

v_call: TRBV5-1
d_call: TRBD2
clone_size: -
j_call: TRBJ2-3
cdr3_nt: TGCGCCAGCAGCTCTCGGACTAGCGGGAGGGCGACAGATACGCAGTATTTT
cdr3_aa: CASSSRTSGRATDTQYF

v_call: TRBV27
d_call: -
clone_size: -
j_call: TRBJ2-6
cdr3_nt: TGTGCCAGCAGTCCTGTAGGCTCTGGGGCCAACGTCCTGACTTTC
cdr3_aa: CASSPVGSGANVLTF

v_call: TRBV5-1
d_call: -
clone_size: -
j_call: TRBJ2-2
cdr3_nt: TGCGCCAGCGCAAGTGAATGGGGTCACACCGGGGAGCTGTTTTTT
cdr3_aa: CASASEWGHTGELFF

v_call: TRBV6-5
d_call: TRBD1
clone_size: few
j_call: TRBJ1-4
cdr3_nt: TGTGCCAGCAGTCACTCCTCCCCAGGGGGGGCCGGGGAAAAACTGTTTTTT
cdr3_aa: CASSHSSPGGAGEKLFF

v_call: TRBV21-1
d_call: -
clone_size: many
j_call: TRBJ2-5
cdr3_nt: TGTGCCAGCAGCCCAGGGGACAGACTGCAAGAGACCCAGTACTTC
cdr3_aa: CASSPGDRLQETQYF

v_call: TRBV9
d_call: TRBD2
clone_size: -
j_call: TRBJ2-1
cdr3_nt: TGTGCCAGCGGTGGACTAGCGGGAGTCAATGAGCAGTTCTTC
cdr3_aa: CASGGLAGVNEQFF

v_call: TRBV20-1
d_call: -
clone_size: few
j_call: TRBJ2-7
cdr3_nt: TGCAGTGCTGCCGGGCCGACCTACGAGCAGTACTTC
cdr3_aa: CSAAGPTYEQYF

v_call: TRBV6-1
d_call: -
clone_size: -
j_call: TRBJ2-7
cdr3_nt: TGTGCCTGCAGCAACGGGGGATGGGTCTCCGAGCAGTACTTC
cdr3_aa: CACSNGGWVSEQYF

v_call: TRBV5-1
d_call: -
clone_size: many
j_call: TRBJ1-4
cdr3_nt: TGCGCCAGCAGCCTAGGGGTCGAATTCGTCGAAAAACTGTTTTTT
cdr3_aa: CASSLGVEFVEKLFF

v_call: TRBV6-5
d_call: -
clone_size: -
j_call: TRBJ2-1
cdr3_nt: TGTGCCAGCAGTTACAAATGGGGATCGACCTACAATGAGCAGTTCTTC
cdr3_aa: CASSYKWGSTYNEQFF

v_call: TRBV5-5
d_call: -
clone_size: few
j_call: TRBJ1-2
cdr3_nt: TGTGCCAGCAGCCCTACGGGGGGCTTCTATGGCTACACCTTC
cdr3_aa: CASSPTGGFYGYTF

v_call: TRBV29-1
d_call: TRBD1
clone_size: few
j_call: TRBJ2-5
cdr3_nt: TGCAGCGTACCAGGGACAGGGGGGAGAGGAGAGACCCAGTACTTC
cdr3_aa: CSVPGTGGRGETQYF

v_call: TRBV14
d_call: -
clone_size: few
j_call: TRBJ1-2
cdr3_nt: TGTGCCAGCAGCCAGACCCAGGATTACTATGGCTACACCTTC
cdr3_aa: CASSQTQDYYGYTF

v_call: TRBV5-1
d_call: -
clone_size: -
j_call: TRBJ2-2
cdr3_nt: TGCGCCAGCAGAAGACACCTACAGAACACCGGGGAGCTGTTTTTT
cdr3_aa: CASRRHLQNTGELFF

v_call: TRBV5-1
d_call: -
clone_size: few
j_call: TRBJ2-5
cdr3_nt: TGCGCCAGCAGCTTGGCCCGGACTCAAGAGACCCAGTACTTC
cdr3_aa: CASSLARTQETQYF

v_call: TRBV3-1
d_call: TRBD2
clone_size: -
j_call: TRBJ2-3
cdr3_nt: TGTGCCAGCAGCCAACTTAGCGGGAGCACAGATACGCAGTATTTT
cdr3_aa: CASSQLSGSTDTQYF

v_call: TRBV18
d_call: -
clone_size: -
j_call: TRBJ2-7
cdr3_nt: TGTGCCAGCTCGTCAACATTGGCTCTCTACGAGCAGTACTTC
cdr3_aa: CASSSTLALYEQYF

v_call: TRBV12-3/TRBV12-4
d_call: -
clone_size: -
j_call: TRBJ1-1
cdr3_nt: TGTGCCAGCAGCCCGCAGTTTGAAGCTTTCTTT
cdr3_aa: CASSPQFEAFF

v_call: TRBV5-1
d_call: -
clone_size: few
j_call: TRBJ2-7
cdr3_nt: TGCGCCAGCAGCACCCTAGCCGCCTACGAGCAGTACTTC
cdr3_aa: CASSTLAAYEQYF

v_call: TRBV19
d_call: -
clone_size: many
j_call: TRBJ2-7
cdr3_nt: TGCGCCAGCAGCATTGCGGGGTACGAGCAGTACTTC
cdr3_aa: CASSIAGYEQYF

v_call: TRBV30
d_call: TRBD2
clone_size: few
j_call: TRBJ2-2
cdr3_nt: TGTGCCTGGAGTGGACTAGCCAACACCGGGGAGCTGTTTTTT
cdr3_aa: CAWSGLANTGELFF

v_call: TRBV6-5
d_call: TRBD1
clone_size: few
j_call: TRBJ1-6
cdr3_nt: TGTGCCAGCAGTTACCGGGGACAGAGCTCCTATAATTCACCCCTCCACTTT
cdr3_aa: CASSYRGQSSYNSPLHF

v_call: TRBV12-3/TRBV12-4
d_call: -
clone_size: -
j_call: TRBJ2-5
cdr3_nt: TGTGCCAGCAGTTTCCAGCGAAAAGAGACCCAGTACTTC
cdr3_aa: CASSFQRKETQYF

v_call: TRBV2
d_call: TRBD2
clone_size: -
j_call: TRBJ2-1
cdr3_nt: TGTGCCAGCAGAGACGGTGGGACTAGCGGGATTTCTGAGCAGTTCTTC
cdr3_aa: CASRDGGTSGISEQFF

v_call: TRBV18
d_call: -
clone_size: -
j_call: TRBJ2-7
cdr3_nt: TGTGCCAGCTCACCAGCCCTGTCCCTTAACTACGAGCAGTACTTC
cdr3_aa: CASSPALSLNYEQYF

v_call: TRBV28
d_call: -
clone_size: many
j_call: TRBJ2-7
cdr3_nt: TGTGCCAGCAGCAGACAGGCCGACTCCTACGAGCAGTACTTC
cdr3_aa: CASSRQADSYEQYF

v_call: TRBV4-1
d_call: -
clone_size: -
j_call: TRBJ2-7
cdr3_nt: TGCGCCAGCAGCCAAGATCTGACTTTCGACGAGCAGTACTTC
cdr3_aa: CASSQDLTFDEQYF

v_call: TRBV7-3
d_call: TRBD2
clone_size: -
j_call: TRBJ2-3
cdr3_nt: TGTGCCAGCAGCACAAGGCCGGTAGCGGGCGTAAGAACAGATACGCAGTATTTT
cdr3_aa: CASSTRPVAGVRTDTQYF

v_call: TRBV11-2
d_call: -
clone_size: -
j_call: TRBJ2-3
cdr3_nt: TGTGCCAGCAGCCTCCCCCTAGCGCCCAGCACAGATACGCAGTATTTT
cdr3_aa: CASSLPLAPSTDTQYF

v_call: TRBV20-1
d_call: -
clone_size: -
j_call: TRBJ1-1
cdr3_nt: TGCAGTGCCAACGCGTACGGGCAGGCGAACACTGAAGCTTTCTTT
cdr3_aa: CSANAYGQANTEAFF

v_call: TRBV5-4
d_call: -
clone_size: -
j_call: TRBJ2-5
cdr3_nt: TGTGCCAGCAGCCAAACACGTCTACACCAAGAGACCCAGTACTTC
cdr3_aa: CASSQTRLHQETQYF

v_call: TRBV12-3/TRBV12-4
d_call: TRBD1
clone_size: few
j_call: TRBJ2-2
cdr3_nt: TGTGCCAGCAGGTCCTCCGGGACAGGGTCCGGGGAGCTGTTTTTT
cdr3_aa: CASRSSGTGSGELFF

v_call: TRBV20-1
d_call: -
clone_size: -
j_call: TRBJ1-5
cdr3_nt: TGCAGTGCGGGTGCAGGGTTTGATAGCAATCAGCCCCAGCATTTT
cdr3_aa: CSAGAGFDSNQPQHF

v_call: TRBV24-1
d_call: -
clone_size: -
j_call: TRBJ2-1
cdr3_nt: TGTGCCACCAGTGATAGGGCAGGCTACAATGAGCAGTTCTTC
cdr3_aa: CATSDRAGYNEQFF

v_call: TRBV18
d_call: -
clone_size: -
j_call: TRBJ2-5
cdr3_nt: TGTGCCAGCTCACCACCGGTAGGGAGAGAGACCCAGTACTTC
cdr3_aa: CASSPPVGRETQYF

v_call: TRBV5-1
d_call: -
clone_size: many
j_call: TRBJ2-3
cdr3_nt: TGCGCCAGCAGCTTTGGATTCGGAGATACGCAGTATTTT
cdr3_aa: CASSFGFGDTQYF

v_call: TRBV27
d_call: -
clone_size: many
j_call: TRBJ2-1
cdr3_nt: TGTGCCAGCAGTCCCGGACTGGAGACTTACAATGAGCAGTTCTTC
cdr3_aa: CASSPGLETYNEQFF

v_call: TRBV5-1
d_call: -
clone_size: few
j_call: TRBJ2-3
cdr3_nt: TGCGCCAGCAGCATCTCAGATACGCAGTATTTT
cdr3_aa: CASSISDTQYF

v_call: TRBV29-1
d_call: -
clone_size: few
j_call: TRBJ2-1
cdr3_nt: TGCAGCGGGGCGCATACAGATGAGCAGTTCTTC
cdr3_aa: CSGAHTDEQFF

v_call: TRBV2
d_call: TRBD1
clone_size: -
j_call: TRBJ2-2
cdr3_nt: TGTGCCAGCAGTCTCCTAGCACAGGGGGCCGGGGAGCTGTTTTTT
cdr3_aa: CASSLLAQGAGELFF

v_call: TRBV5-1
d_call: TRBD2
clone_size: -
j_call: TRBJ2-7
cdr3_nt: TGCGCCAGCAGCTCTGGGACTAGCGGGACCTTATACGAGCAGTACTTC
cdr3_aa: CASSSGTSGTLYEQYF

v_call: TRBV11-2
d_call: -
clone_size: few
j_call: TRBJ1-2
cdr3_nt: TGTGCCAGCAGCTTAGATCTAACGGCCTTGGGCTATGGCTACACCTTC
cdr3_aa: CASSLDLTALGYGYTF

v_call: TRBV11-1
d_call: -
clone_size: -
j_call: TRBJ2-3
cdr3_nt: TGTGCCAGCAGCACCGGGCCCCTTACTGATACGCAGTATTTT
cdr3_aa: CASSTGPLTDTQYF

v_call: TRBV6-1
d_call: TRBD1
clone_size: -
j_call: TRBJ2-7
cdr3_nt: TGTGCCAGCACTAACAGGGGGCGAAGATACAATGAGCAGTACTTC
cdr3_aa: CASTNRGRRYNEQYF

v_call: TRBV6-5
d_call: TRBD1
clone_size: few
j_call: TRBJ1-1
cdr3_nt: TGTGCCAGCCTCAACAGGGGAGTGGACACTGAAGCTTTCTTT
cdr3_aa: CASLNRGVDTEAFF

v_call: TRBV4-1
d_call: -
clone_size: few
j_call: TRBJ2-1
cdr3_nt: TGCGCCAGCAGCCAAGATTTTGGCTACAATGAGCAGTTCTTC
cdr3_aa: CASSQDFGYNEQFF